Sequencing of this T cell receptor (beta chain) was carried out in a study of human T cells and chemical hapten exposure. On this clonotype: What it binds is not known.

Via MiXCR, TCRdb re-called the RACE reads, giving one row per CDR3 protein. The data contain 110,000 to 150,000 distinct CDR3 sequences, roughly 12% of them seen just once; the ten biggest clones take up 1.3% to 1.5%. Study-wide results and limits: Significantly more large CDR3 similarity clusters were formed by expanded TCRs than by controls.

The CDR3 contains 17 residues. In germline, CDR1 is SGHTA, CDR2 FQGNSA. The ends lost 5 bases at V and 0 bases at J; junction bases unmatched: 11. Time point meaning: patch test 2, 6 weeks after DPC sensitization. Treatment noted: therapeutic diphenylcyclopropenone sensitization with weekly scalp DPC. This chain connects TRBV7-2 to TRBJ2-3; 7 bases are shared with TRBD1. This TCR was recovered from a woman between 45 and 65 years old with alopecia areata. Some clones in this sample may be carry-over from other donors' samples. Sequences were derived from whole blood, sampled in connection with sensitization to the hapten diphenylcyclopropenone (DPC). The CDR3 nucleotides are TGTGCCAGCAGCCCGGACAGGTCAAGGATGAGCACAGATACGCAGTATTTT. Amino acid sequence: CASSPDRSRMSTDTQYF.